The rows below give T cell receptor beta chains drawn from one sample of a study of cytomegalovirus exposure and HLA in healthy donors. TCRdb's table, derived via immunoSEQ multiplex PCR, lists solely in-frame clones and lacks some. This sample has 110,000 to 150,000 clones, with nearly 80% found just once. The sample comprised PBMCs. All receptors come from a woman younger than 45 in good health and CMV-seronegative. The CDR3 runs from the conserved cysteine through the conserved F or W. A D gene is named only where the DNA matches it firmly.

J gene: TRBJ1-4
V gene: TRBV2
D gene: .
CDR3 protein: CASGEIRNEKLFF
CDR3 DNA: TGTGCCAGTGGGGAGATTCGCAATGAAAAACTGTTTTTT

J gene: TRBJ1-2
V gene: TRBV5-1
D gene: TRBD1
CDR3 protein: CASSLGTGGSGGYTF
CDR3 DNA: TGCGCCAGCAGCCTAGGGACAGGGGGATCGGGTGGCTACACCTTC

J gene: TRBJ2-7
V gene: TRBV29-1
D gene: TRBD2
CDR3 protein: CSGRRGGYEQYF
CDR3 DNA: TGCAGCGGACGGCGGGGGGGATACGAGCAGTACTTC

J gene: TRBJ2-7
V gene: TRBV6-1
D gene: .
CDR3 protein: CASSTSSYEQYF
CDR3 DNA: TGTGCCAGCAGTACGAGCTCCTACGAGCAGTACTTC

J gene: TRBJ1-1
V gene: TRBV30
D gene: .
CDR3 protein: CAWSQAGAKNFF
CDR3 DNA: TGTGCCTGGAGTCAGGCGGGGGCGAAGAATTTCTTT

J gene: TRBJ1-1
V gene: TRBV11-2
D gene: .
CDR3 protein: CASSLDRGLNTEAFF
CDR3 DNA: TGTGCCAGCAGCTTAGACAGGGGCCTGAACACTGAAGCTTTCTTT

J gene: TRBJ1-2
V gene: TRBV5-4
D gene: .
CDR3 protein: CASSLAGDYGYTF
CDR3 DNA: TGTGCCAGCAGCTTGGCAGGGGACTATGGCTACACCTTC

J gene: TRBJ1-2
V gene: TRBV6-5
D gene: .
CDR3 protein: CASSSVGGRESGYTF
CDR3 DNA: TGTGCCAGCAGTTCGGTGGGAGGTAGGGAGTCCGGCTACACCTTC

J gene: TRBJ1-2
V gene: TRBV27
D gene: TRBD1
CDR3 protein: CASSRGTGGLGYGYTF
CDR3 DNA: TGTGCCAGCAGTCGCGGGACAGGGGGGCTTGGCTATGGCTACACCTTC

J gene: TRBJ1-4
V gene: TRBV2
D gene: .
CDR3 protein: CASSSLDRATNEKLFF
CDR3 DNA: TGTGCCAGCAGTTCCCTCGACAGAGCAACTAATGAAAAACTGTTTTTT